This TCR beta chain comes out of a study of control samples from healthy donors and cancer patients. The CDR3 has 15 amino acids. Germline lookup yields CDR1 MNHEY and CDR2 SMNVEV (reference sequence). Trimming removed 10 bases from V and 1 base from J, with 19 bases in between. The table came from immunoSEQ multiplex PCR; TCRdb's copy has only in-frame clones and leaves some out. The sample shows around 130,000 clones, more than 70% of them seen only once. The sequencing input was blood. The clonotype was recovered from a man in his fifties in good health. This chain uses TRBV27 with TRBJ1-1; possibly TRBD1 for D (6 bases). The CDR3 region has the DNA TGTGCCACCGGACGGGGGGCCCCCCAGAACACTGAAGCTTTCTTT. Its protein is CATGRGAPQNTEAFF.